One T cell receptor (beta chain) is described in this entry. The data originate from a study of blood T cell repertoires in COVID-19. Background on the study: Samples taken during acute and convalescent COVID-19 were collected in the United States, Italy and Spain. T cells, B-cell-depleted T cells, or PBMCs supplied cDNA or gDNA.

Authors' analysis steps: Reference gene primer amplification gave estimated nucleated cell counts. TCRdb's copy holds only in-frame clones and misses some; the assay was immunoSEQ multiplex PCR. V, J and clone size are those of that table, while D and trimming were read from the DNA. The sample shows about 59,000 clones, about 84% of them seen only once. Germline V lookup: CDR1 GTSNPN, CDR2 SVGIG (reference sequence). Trimming shortened V by 5 bases and J by 3 bases, and 8 bases separated the two germline ends. The length of the CDR3 is 11 residues. The rearrangement joins TRBV30 to TRBJ2-7; no reliable D call. Sequencing input: peripheral blood. This TCR was recovered from a man between 60 and 70 years old with acute or convalescent COVID-19. The CDR3 loop is CAWRQDYEQYF. The CDR3 coding sequence is TGTGCCTGGCGGCAGGACTACGAGCAGTACTTC.